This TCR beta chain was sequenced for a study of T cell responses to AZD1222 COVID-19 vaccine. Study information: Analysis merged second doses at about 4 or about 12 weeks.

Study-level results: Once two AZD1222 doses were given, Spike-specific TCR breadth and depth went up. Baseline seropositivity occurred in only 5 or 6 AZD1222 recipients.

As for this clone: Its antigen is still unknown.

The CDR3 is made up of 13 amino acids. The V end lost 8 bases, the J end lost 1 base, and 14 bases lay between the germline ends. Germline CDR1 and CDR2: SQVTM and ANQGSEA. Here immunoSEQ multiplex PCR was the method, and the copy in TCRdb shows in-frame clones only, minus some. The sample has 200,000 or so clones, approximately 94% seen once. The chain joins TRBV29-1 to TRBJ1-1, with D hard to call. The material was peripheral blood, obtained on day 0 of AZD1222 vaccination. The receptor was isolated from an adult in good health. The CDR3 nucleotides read TGCAGCCTAGTTATGTGGAGGAACACTGAAGCTTTCTTT. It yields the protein CSLVMWRNTEAFF.